This entry lists 18 T cell receptor beta chains sequenced from one sample in a study of CD8 T cells in ankylosing spondylitis. A single record per CDR3 protein comes from TCRdb applying MiXCR to the 5' RACE reads. The profile shows around 340,000 distinct CDR3 sequences, approximately 22% of them singletons. Sequencing was done on a sample of blood, either unsorted or a sorted T cell fraction (not recorded which). The receptors stem from a male donor with ankylosing spondylitis or in good health (not recorded which).

The J gene is TRBJ1-1, the V gene TRBV20-1; maybe TRBD1 (5 bases). The germline CDR1 and CDR2 sequences are DFQATT and SNEGSKA (reference sequence). The V and J ends lost 1 base and 1 base respectively, with 13 bases between them. This CDR3 is built from 15 residues. Here the CDR3 reads CSARVLGLPNTEAFF. The CDR3 DNA reads as TGCAGTGCTAGAGTTTTGGGACTTCCGAACACTGAAGCTTTCTTT.

This chain's CDR3 is CSVDSTLHTGELFF. The CDR3 region has the DNA TGCAGCGTTGACTCGACCCTTCACACCGGGGAGCTGTTTTTT. The chain combines TRBV29-1 with TRBJ2-2; D remains unclear. CDR1 is SQVTM and CDR2 is ANQGSEA in the germline V gene. V lost 3 bases and J 3 bases, leaving 11 bases between the germline ends. The CDR3 contains 14 residues.

V usage is TRBV29-1 and J usage is TRBJ2-2; 10 nucleotides line up with TRBD1. This CDR3 region has 16 residues. Germline-derived CDR1 and CDR2 are SQVTM and ANQGSEA. J gave up 0 bases and V 6 bases, and 7 bases lay outside the gene matches. The chain's CDR3 is CSVVPGQGSNTGELFF. DNA of the CDR3: TGCAGCGTCGTTCCGGGACAGGGGTCGAACACCGGGGAGCTGTTTTTT.

This clonotype was seen ten or more times. This chain uses TRBV4-1 with TRBJ2-7; 7 bases agree with TRBD2. Germline values: CDR1 MGHRA, CDR2 YSYEKL. The CDR3 has 15 residues. The J segment lost 1 base and the V segment lost 0 bases, leaving 3 bases of the junction unmatched. The CDR3 loop is CASSQDWGGSYEQYF. The CDR3 nucleotides are TGCGCCAGCAGCCAAGATTGGGGGGGATCCTACGAGCAGTACTTC.

This clonotype was seen a few times. The rearrangement joins TRBV12-5 to TRBJ2-3, with TRBD1 as a possible D gene (6 bases). Germline-derived CDR1 and CDR2 are LGHNT and FRNRAP. The CDR3 loop spans 15 amino acids. V was shortened by 3 bases and J by 2 bases, with 12 bases between the two germline ends. CDR3 bases: TGTGCTAGTGGTTTAGGACAGTTTTCCACAGATACGCAGTATTTT. Translation gives CASGLGQFSTDTQYF.

The table lists this clonotype with a few counts. The rearrangement joins TRBV4-1 to TRBJ2-1; 8 bases match TRBD2. The germline CDR1 and CDR2 sequences are MGHRA and YSYEKL. The junction had 6 bases not matched to a gene; V was cut back by 4 bases and J by 4 bases. This CDR3 is 15 amino acids long. The CDR3 is CASSLAGSGYNEQFF. The CDR3 DNA is TGCGCCAGCAGCCTAGCGGGGTCGGGTTACAATGAGCAGTTCTTC.

This clonotype was counted a few times. The chain is built from TRBV29-1 and TRBJ1-2; TRBD1 matches at 9 bases. V lost 3 bases to trimming and J lost 7 bases; unmatched junction nucleotides: 6. The CDR3 spans 13 residues. Germline CDR1 and CDR2: SQVTM and ANQGSEA. CDR3 sequence: CSVEGDRGSGYTF. In DNA, the CDR3 is TGCAGCGTTGAGGGAGACAGGGGGTCTGGCTACACCTTC.

This clonotype was picked up a small number of times. This chain connects TRBV12-3 or TRBV12-4 to TRBJ2-3; 9 bases are shared with TRBD1. The CDR3 is made up of 15 amino acids. The V gene end was trimmed by 4 bases and the J gene end by 3 bases; junction bases not matched to a gene: 5. CDR3 nucleotide sequence: TGTGCCAGCAGTTCTCCGGGACAGGGTACAGATACGCAGTATTTT. It translates to CASSSPGQGTDTQYF.

The rearrangement links TRBV4-1 to TRBJ2-1; 9 nucleotides agree with TRBD2. Germline V lookup: CDR1 MGHRA, CDR2 YSYEKL. The trim removed 8 bases at V and 2 bases at J, leaving 4 bases unmatched. The CDR3 extends over 14 amino acids. CDR3: CASARGGPYNEQFF. The CDR3 DNA reads TGCGCCAGCGCGCGGGGGGGACCCTACAATGAGCAGTTCTTC.

This clonotype was found a few times. V and J are TRBV28 and TRBJ2-2; a possible D gene is TRBD2 (6 bases). The V end lost 6 bases, the J end lost 6 bases, and 14 bases lay between the germline ends. Germline CDR1 is MDHEN and CDR2 is SYDVKM. The CDR3 contains 14 residues. The CDR3 DNA is TGTGCCAGCAGCTGGACCAGGGACTCCGGGGAGCTGTTTTTT. Its protein is CASSWTRDSGELFF.

The rearrangement links TRBV10-2 to TRBJ2-7; 7 bases are shared with TRBD2. This CDR3 has 11 amino acids. After removal of 11 bases from V and 5 bases from J, the junction contained 6 bases not matched to a gene. Germline CDR1 reads WSHSY; CDR2 reads SAAADI. CDR3 coding DNA: TGCGCCGGGGGGGTCGGTAACGAGCAGTACTTC. Translated: CAGGVGNEQYF.

V and J are TRBV12-3 or TRBV12-4 and TRBJ1-1; D remains ambiguous. The length of the CDR3 is 15 residues. Trimming shortened V by 0 bases and J by 1 base, and 9 bases separated the two germline ends. The CDR3 DNA is TGTGCCAGCAGTTTAGCACTGGGAGGGAACACTGAAGCTTTCTTT. Translation gives CASSLALGGNTEAFF.

The CDR3 nucleotides are TGTGCCAGCAGCTTTTCGGTCCGGGACAGTTCCTACGAGCAGTACTTC. Translated, it gives CASSFSVRDSSYEQYF. J is TRBJ2-7 and V is TRBV7-9; 7 bases align to TRBD1. This CDR3 spans 16 amino acids. CDR1 is SEHNR, CDR2 FQNEAQ, per germline (reference sequence). Trimming cost V 3 bases and J 1 base; bases outside gene matches: 9.

This clonotype has a handful of counts. This chain connects TRBV11-2 to TRBJ2-4, with 8 bases fitting TRBD1. This CDR3 comprises 16 residues. Germline V gene data show CDR1 as SGHAT and CDR2 as FQNNGV. Unmatched junction bases numbered 9, after V lost 3 bases and J lost 5 bases. This CDR3 reads CASSFWTGLSQNIQYF. The CDR3 DNA follows: TGTGCCAGCAGCTTTTGGACAGGGTTATCACAAAACATTCAGTACTTC.

This clonotype was picked up a small number of times. The gene calls are TRBV7-8 and TRBJ2-7; 7 bases map to TRBD1. J was trimmed by 5 bases and V by 0 bases; bases with no gene match: 1. The CDR3 totals 13 residues. Germline CDR1 SGHVS, CDR2 FQNEAQ. The chain's CDR3 is CASSLATGDEQYF. DNA for the CDR3: TGTGCCAGCAGCTTAGCCACAGGGGACGAGCAGTACTTC. Supplemented by reference TRBV7-8 and TRBJ2-7, the full variable domain reads GAGVSQSPRYKVAKRGQDVALRCDPISGHVSLFWYQQALGQGPEFLTYFQNEAQLDKSGLPSDRFFAERPEGSVSTLKIQRTQQEDSAVYLCASSLATGDEQYFGPGTRLTVT.

V and J are TRBV4-2 and TRBJ2-3, with D possibly being TRBD2 (6 bases). V dropped 0 bases and J dropped 2 bases, with 18 bases sitting between them. The CDR3 spans 18 residues. Germline-derived CDR1 and CDR2 are LGHNA and YNFKEQ. This chain's CDR3 is CASSQDGVGGWDTDTQYF. DNA of the CDR3: TGTGCCAGCAGCCAAGATGGGGTTGGGGGGTGGGACACAGATACGCAGTATTTT.

Only a few counts were recorded for this clonotype. The chain uses TRBV19 and TRBJ2-7; 9 positions match TRBD1. Germline lookup yields CDR1 LNHDA and CDR2 SQIVND (reference sequence). The CDR3 spans 17 residues. V lost 3 bases, J lost 2 bases, and 11 bases stayed unmatched. In DNA, the CDR3 is TGTGCCAGTAGTATTGTGGGACAGGGAGAAACAACCTACGAGCAGTACTTC. Its protein product is CASSIVGQGETTYEQYF.

The gene calls are TRBV7-8 and TRBJ2-7; 7 bases match TRBD1. The CDR3 totals 14 residues. Looked up from germline, CDR1 is SGHVS and CDR2 is FQNEAQ. The J segment lost 4 bases and the V segment lost 5 bases, leaving 8 bases of the junction unmatched. CDR3 bases: TGTGCCAGCAGCACGGGACAGAACCCATACGAGCAGTACTTC. It is translated as CASSTGQNPYEQYF.